The clone carrying this TCR beta chain turned up a few times. Its antigen is unknown. CDR3 length equals 13 residues. The germline V gene encodes CDR1 SGHTA and CDR2 FQGNSA. V was cut by 4 bases and J by 3 bases, with 9 bases left in between. These data belong to a study of CD8 T cells in ankylosing spondylitis. Study outcomes and limitations: A TCR beta motif of several highly homologous variants appeared characteristic of ankylosing spondylitis blood.

Library preparation for TCR beta used quantitative 5'-RACE with molecular barcodes. Each CDR3 protein is one row after TCRdb ran MiXCR on the 5' RACE reads. The sample lists roughly 700,000 distinct CDR3 sequences, around 20% occurring once. The chain is built from TRBV7-2 and TRBJ1-2; D is uncertain. This clonotype originated in a male donor with ankylosing spondylitis. Sequencing was performed on blood, either unsorted or a sorted T cell fraction (not recorded which). DNA for the CDR3: TGTGCCAGCAGCTCCTACACGGACTATGGCTACACCTTC. Amino acids: CASSSYTDYGYTF.